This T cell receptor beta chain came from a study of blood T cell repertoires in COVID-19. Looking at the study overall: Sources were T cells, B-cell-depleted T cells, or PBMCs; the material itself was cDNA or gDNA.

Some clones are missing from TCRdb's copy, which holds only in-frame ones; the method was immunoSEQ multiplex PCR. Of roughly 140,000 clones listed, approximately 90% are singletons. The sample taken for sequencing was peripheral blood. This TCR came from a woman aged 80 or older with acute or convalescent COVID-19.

CDR3 DNA sequence: TGTGCCAGCAGCCCCCCTGGCAGGGGCGGTCAGCCCCAGCATTTT. As protein: CASSPPGRGGQPQHF. This chain links TRBV21-1 with TRBJ1-5; TRBD1, the table's D call, lacks a check against the DNA. TRBV21-1 is annotated as a pseudogene. This CDR3 is 15 amino acids long.